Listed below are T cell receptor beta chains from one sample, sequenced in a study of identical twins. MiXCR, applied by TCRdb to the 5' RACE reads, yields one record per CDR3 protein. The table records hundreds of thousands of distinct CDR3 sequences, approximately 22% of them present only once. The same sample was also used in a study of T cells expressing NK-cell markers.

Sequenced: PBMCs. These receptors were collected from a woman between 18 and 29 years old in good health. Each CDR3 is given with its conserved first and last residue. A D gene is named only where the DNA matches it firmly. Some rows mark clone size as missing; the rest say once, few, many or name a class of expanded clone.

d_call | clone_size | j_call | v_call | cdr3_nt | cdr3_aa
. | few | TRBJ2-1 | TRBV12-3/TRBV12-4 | TGTGCCAGCAGTTTCGGTAGGAAGACTCTCTTC | CASSFGRKTLF
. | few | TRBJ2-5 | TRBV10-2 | TGCGCCAGCAGTATTATTGACAGCCCTAAAGAGACCCAGTACTTC | CASSIIDSPKETQYF
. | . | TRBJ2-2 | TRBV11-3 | TGTGCCAGCAGCTCCCAGTCCCGGGAGCTGTTTTTT | CASSSQSRELFF
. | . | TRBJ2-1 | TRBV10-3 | TGTGCCATCAGGGAGACGGACAATGAGCAGTTCTTC | CAIRETDNEQFF
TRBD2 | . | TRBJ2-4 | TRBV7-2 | TGTGCCAGCAGCTTCCTAGCGGGAGAACACCACTTC | CASSFLAGEHHF
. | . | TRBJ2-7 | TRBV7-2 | TGTGCCAGCAGCTTCAACGCGGCGAACGAGCAGTACTTC | CASSFNAANEQYF
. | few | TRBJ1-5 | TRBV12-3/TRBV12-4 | TGTGCCAGCAGTTTCGGGGGGCGCGAGGTAGTTCAGCCCCAGCATTTT | CASSFGGREVVQPQHF
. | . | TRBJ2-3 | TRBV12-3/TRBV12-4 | TGTGCCAGCAGTGTTACAGGATCGAGGATAGATACGCAGTATTTT | CASSVTGSRIDTQYF
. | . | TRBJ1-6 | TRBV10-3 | TGTGCCATCAGTGACCAAGTCGATTCACCCCTCCACTTT | CAISDQVDSPLHF
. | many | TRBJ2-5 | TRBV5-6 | TGTGCCAGCAGCTTAATTAAAGAGACCCAGTACTTC | CASSLIKETQYF
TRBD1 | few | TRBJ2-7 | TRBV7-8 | TGTGCCAGCAGCTTAGCTGGGACAGGGTACTCCTACGAGCAGTACTTC | CASSLAGTGYSYEQYF
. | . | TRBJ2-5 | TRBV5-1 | TGCGCCAGCAGCCAAATGGAGACCCAGTACTTC | CASSQMETQYF
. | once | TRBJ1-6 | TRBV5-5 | TGTGCCAGCAGCCCTTATCAGGGGTGGAATTCACCCCTCCACTTT | CASSPYQGWNSPLHF
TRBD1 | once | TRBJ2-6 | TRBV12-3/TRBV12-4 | TGTGCCAGCAGCCGGACAGGGGGGAGCTCTGGGGCCAACGTCCTGACTTTC | CASSRTGGSSGANVLTF
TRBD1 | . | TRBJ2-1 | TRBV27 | TGTGCCAGCAGTATCGGGACAGGGGAAAATGAGCAGTTCTTC | CASSIGTGENEQFF
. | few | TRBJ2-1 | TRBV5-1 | TGCGCCAGCAGCAGGGCCTCCGATATAGGCAATGAGCAGTTCTTC | CASSRASDIGNEQFF
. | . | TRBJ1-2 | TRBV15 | TGTGCCACCAGCAACTTCCGGGACACCTATCCATCTGACTATGGCTACACCTTC | CATSNFRDTYPSDYGYTF
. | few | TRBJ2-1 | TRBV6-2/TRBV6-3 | TGTGCCAGCAGTTATTTGGGGAGCTCCTACAATGAGCAGTTCTTC | CASSYLGSSYNEQFF
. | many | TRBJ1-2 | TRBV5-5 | TGTGCCAGCAGCTTTCTTCCCCACGAAAAGGGTTTTAACTATGGCTACACCTTC | CASSFLPHEKGFNYGYTF
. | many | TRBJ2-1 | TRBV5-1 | TGCGCCAGCAGCTTGGGGCACAATGAGCAGTTCTTC | CASSLGHNEQFF
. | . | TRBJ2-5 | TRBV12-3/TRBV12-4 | TGTGCCAGCAGTTTAGAATCGATTGGGGGGACCCAGTACTTC | CASSLESIGGTQYF
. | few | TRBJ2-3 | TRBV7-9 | TGTGCCAGTTTAATAGCGTCAGATACGCAGTATTTT | CASLIASDTQYF
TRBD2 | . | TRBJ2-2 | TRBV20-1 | TGCAGTGCTAGATCACATAGCGGGAGGGCCGGAAACACCGGGGAGCTGTTTTTT | CSARSHSGRAGNTGELFF
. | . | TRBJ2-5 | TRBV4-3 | TGCGCCAGCAGCCAAGACCTTTGGGAGACCCAGTACTTC | CASSQDLWETQYF
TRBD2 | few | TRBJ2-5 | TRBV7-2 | TGTGCCAGCAGCTATCAAACGGGGGGGAGGGAGACCCAGTACTTC | CASSYQTGGRETQYF
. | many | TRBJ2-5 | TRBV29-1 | TGCAGCGTTGTGAAGAGCAGCCAAGAGACCCAGTACTTC | CSVVKSSQETQYF
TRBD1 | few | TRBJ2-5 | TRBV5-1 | TGCGCCAGCAGCTTGCCCCCGGGACAGGAGACCAAAGAGACCCAGTACTTC | CASSLPPGQETKETQYF
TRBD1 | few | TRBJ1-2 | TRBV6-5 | TGTGCCAGCAGTTTGGGGGACAGATTTACGTATGGCTACACCTTC | CASSLGDRFTYGYTF
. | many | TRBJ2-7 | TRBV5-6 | TGTGCCAGCAGCCCAGCTAGAGGGGCCACCTACGAGCAGTACTTC | CASSPARGATYEQYF
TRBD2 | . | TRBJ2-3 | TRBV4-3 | TGCGCCAGCAGCCAAGTTGGGGCACTAGCGGGAGTGGTCACAGATACGCAGTATTTT | CASSQVGALAGVVTDTQYF
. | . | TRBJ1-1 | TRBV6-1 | TGTGCCAGCAAGGCGCATGGAGGGAACACTGAAGCTTTCTTT | CASKAHGGNTEAFF
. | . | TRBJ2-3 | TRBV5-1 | TGCGCCAGCAGCTTGGAACCGCGGGACACAGATACGCAGTATTTT | CASSLEPRDTDTQYF
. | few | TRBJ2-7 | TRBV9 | TGTGCCAGCAGCGTTAGCCAGGCAGGGGACGAGCAGTACTTC | CASSVSQAGDEQYF
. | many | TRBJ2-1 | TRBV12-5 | TGTGCTAGTCTTAGGGATTCTTCTTGGACGGGGGCTAACAATGAGCAGTTCTTC | CASLRDSSWTGANNEQFF
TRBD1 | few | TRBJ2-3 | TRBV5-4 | TGTGCCAGCAGGCGTTGGACAGGGCGTGCAGATACGCAGTATTTT | CASRRWTGRADTQYF
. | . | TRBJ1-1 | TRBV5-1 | TGCGCCAGCAGCCTTAGTTGGGGTCGGGGAATTGAAGCTTTCTTT | CASSLSWGRGIEAFF
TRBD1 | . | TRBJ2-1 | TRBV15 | TGTGCCACCAGCAGGTTAACAGGGGGCCATGAGCAGTTCTTC | CATSRLTGGHEQFF
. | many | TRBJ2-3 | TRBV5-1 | TGCGCCAGCAGCTTGATGACGAGCACAGATACGCAGTATTTT | CASSLMTSTDTQYF
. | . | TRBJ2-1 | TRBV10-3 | TGTGCCATCAGTGCTGGTTTAGAGCAGTTCTTC | CAISAGLEQFF
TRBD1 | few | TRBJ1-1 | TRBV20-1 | TGCAGTGTTCTACAGGGGGCTCATGAAGCTTTCTTT | CSVLQGAHEAFF
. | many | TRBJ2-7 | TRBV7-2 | TGTGCCAGCAGCTTAGGAGTCGGCGAGCAGTACTTC | CASSLGVGEQYF
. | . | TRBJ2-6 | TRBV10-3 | TGTGCCATCAACTCTCCCCGAGGCGGGGCCAACGTCCTGACTTTC | CAINSPRGGANVLTF
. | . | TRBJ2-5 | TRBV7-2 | TGTGCCAGCAGCCGGCCTGGGGAAGAGACCCAGTACTTC | CASSRPGEETQYF
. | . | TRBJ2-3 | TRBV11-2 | TGTGCCAGCAGCTTATGGCCCGCGAGTACCGTCGACACAGATACGCAGTATTTT | CASSLWPASTVDTDTQYF
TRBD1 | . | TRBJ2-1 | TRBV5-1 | TGCGCCAGCAGCTTCTCTAGACAGGGGAGGTCTGGTAATGAGCAGTTCTTC | CASSFSRQGRSGNEQFF
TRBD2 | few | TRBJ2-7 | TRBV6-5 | TGTGCCAGCAGTTACTCCCTAGCGGCCACCTACGAGCAGTACTTC | CASSYSLAATYEQYF
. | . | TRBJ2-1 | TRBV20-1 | TGCAGTGCTGGACCCAGGGACGGTGAGCAGTTCTTC | CSAGPRDGEQFF
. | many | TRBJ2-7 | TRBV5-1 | TGCGCCAGCAGCTACGGGACTGCCTCCTACGAGCAGTACTTC | CASSYGTASYEQYF
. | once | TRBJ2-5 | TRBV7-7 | TGTGCCAGCAGCGGGACGGGGGAGACCCAGTACTTC | CASSGTGETQYF
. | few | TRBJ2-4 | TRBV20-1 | TGCAGTGCCCCTGGACAGCTAGCCAAAAACATTCAGTACTTC | CSAPGQLAKNIQYF
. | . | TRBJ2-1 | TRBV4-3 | TGCGCCAGCAGCCAAGAGGGGCAGCCTTACAATGAGCAGTTCTTC | CASSQEGQPYNEQFF
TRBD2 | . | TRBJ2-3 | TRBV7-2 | TGTGCCAGCAGCTCGGACATTCTAGCGGGTAGAGCTAGCACAGATACGCAGTATTTT | CASSSDILAGRASTDTQYF
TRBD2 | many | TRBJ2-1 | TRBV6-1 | TGTGCCAGCAGTGTAATAGCGGGGGGGAGCAATGAGCAGTTCTTC | CASSVIAGGSNEQFF
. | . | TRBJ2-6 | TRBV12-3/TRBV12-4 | TGTGCCTGCAGTCCTCGGACGGCAACCCTCTCTGGGGCCAACGTCCTGACTTTC | CACSPRTATLSGANVLTF